A selection of T cell receptor beta chains follows, all from one sample in a study of metastatic and nonmetastatic thyroid tumors. TCRdb used MiXCR to call clones anew from the PCR reads. The profile shows under 8,500 clones, approximately 40% of them singletons. The sample was tumor tissue. All receptors come from a female donor with papillary thyroid cancer or a benign thyroid nodule (not recorded which). Some clones in this sample may be carry-over from other donors' samples. The CDR3 runs from the conserved cysteine through the conserved F or W. D genes are given only for firm matches. Clone size appears in some rows only: once, few, many, or a class for an expanded clone.

CDR3: CAISGEGRDEQYF
DNA: TGTGCCATCAGTGGCGAAGGTCGCGACGAGCAGTACTTC
V: TRBV10-3
D: -
J: TRBJ2-7
size: few

CDR3: CASSGSDNEQFF
DNA: TGTGCCAGCAGCGGGAGTGACAATGAGCAGTTCTTC
V: TRBV2
D: -
J: TRBJ2-1
size: -